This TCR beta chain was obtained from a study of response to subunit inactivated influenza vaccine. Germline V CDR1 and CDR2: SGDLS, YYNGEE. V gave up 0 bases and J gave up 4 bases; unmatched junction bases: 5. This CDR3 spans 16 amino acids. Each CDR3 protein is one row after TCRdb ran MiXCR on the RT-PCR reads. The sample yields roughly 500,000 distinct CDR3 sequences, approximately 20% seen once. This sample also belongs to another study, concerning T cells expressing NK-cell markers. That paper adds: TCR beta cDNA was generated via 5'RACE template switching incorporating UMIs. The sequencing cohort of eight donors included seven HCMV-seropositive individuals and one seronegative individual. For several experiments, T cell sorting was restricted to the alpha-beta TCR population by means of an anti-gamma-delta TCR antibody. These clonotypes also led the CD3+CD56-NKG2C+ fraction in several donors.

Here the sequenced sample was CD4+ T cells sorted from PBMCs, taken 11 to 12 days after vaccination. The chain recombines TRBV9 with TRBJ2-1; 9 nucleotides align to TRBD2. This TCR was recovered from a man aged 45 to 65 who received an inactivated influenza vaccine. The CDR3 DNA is TGTGCCAGCAGCGTAGACCGGCGGGGGGGATACAATGAGCAGTTCTTC. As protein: CASSVDRRGGYNEQFF.